A selection of T cell receptor beta chains follows, all from one sample in a study of low-dose radiotherapy and immunotherapy resistance in tumors. MiXCR, run by TCRdb on the reads, gives a single entry per CDR3 protein. The sample has tens of thousands of distinct CDR3 sequences, 9% to 9.5% seen once. The sample in question was PBMCs, obtained before treatment. The source is a male donor with prostate cancer. CDR3s leave out the opening cysteine and the closing phenylalanine or tryptophan.

TRBJ1-2	TRBV30	11	AGDSPSNYGYT
TRBJ2-3	TRBV7-2	11	ASSLVGLGTQY
TRBJ2-3	TRBV4-3	13	ASSQDRQSTDTQY
TRBJ1-1	TRBV11-2	10	ASSLPQGSAF
TRBJ1-1	TRBV20-1	12	SARVPPGMNEAF
TRBJ2-7	TRBV10-3	15	AISESFGLAPTYEQY
TRBJ2-5	TRBV7-2	13	ASSSQSGRWETQY
TRBJ2-7	TRBV7-2	14	ASSPRAASSSYEQY
TRBJ2-7	TRBV2	15	ASSRGLSAPGLYEQY
TRBJ2-1	TRBV5-1	14	ASDRAWGGSYNEQF
TRBJ2-5	TRBV18	14	ASSPGTSGIKETQY
TRBJ2-3	TRBV12-3/TRBV12-4	12	ASSIAGSTDTQY
TRBJ2-5	TRBV20-1	12	SVSPGQETETQY
TRBJ2-1	TRBV5-1	12	ASSTFNAYNEQF
TRBJ2-1	TRBV10-3	14	AISDRTSGSYNEQF
TRBJ2-7	TRBV6-5	13	ASSSRDGSSYEQY
TRBJ2-3	TRBV20-1	14	SARVGLAGGTDTQY
TRBJ2-5	TRBV12-5	12	ASGLEDSQETQY
TRBJ2-7	TRBV27	12	ASRTNGNRYEQY
TRBJ2-4	TRBV6-1	14	ASSEVGGLAKNIQY
TRBJ2-3	TRBV10-3	15	AISEAPSGSGSDTQY
TRBJ2-7	TRBV20-1	11	SARYLGGGVGY
TRBJ1-5	TRBV6-1	12	ATPGQGASQPQH
TRBJ1-2	TRBV28	14	ASGSAGGGISYGYT
TRBJ2-1	TRBV7-2	13	ASSLTSGRYNEQF
TRBJ2-1	TRBV27	12	ASSTPPENNEQF
TRBJ2-7	TRBV7-9	13	ASSLAGQGGYEQY
TRBJ2-7	TRBV11-2	13	ASNLITTRSDEQY
TRBJ2-5	TRBV27	12	ASSRTGAMETQY
TRBJ1-1	TRBV5-1	12	ASSLTSSNTEAF
TRBJ1-1	TRBV19	12	ASSVNRGNTEAF
TRBJ2-1	TRBV12-3/TRBV12-4	13	ASSPGLPGTNEQF
TRBJ2-1	TRBV3-1	13	ASSPRDGIYGEQF
TRBJ2-1	TRBV7-3	13	ASSLGQGVISEQF
TRBJ2-5	TRBV20-1	9	SARGGETQY
TRBJ2-1	TRBV12-3/TRBV12-4	14	ASSSSGSLLYNEQF
TRBJ2-1	TRBV7-2	11	ASSPEASRGQF
TRBJ2-1	TRBV28	13	ASRSEGPAYNEQF
TRBJ2-5	TRBV20-1	13	SATRLAGGQETQY
TRBJ2-7	TRBV14	16	ASSHSTSGRGFGYEQY
TRBJ2-1	TRBV7-2	10	ASSPRGGEQF
TRBJ2-6	TRBV28	11	ASSISGANVLT
TRBJ2-2	TRBV11-1	15	ASSSGGLAGNTGELF
TRBJ1-1	TRBV28	12	ASSPTGISTEAF
TRBJ2-3	TRBV12-3/TRBV12-4	13	ASTLRTGAADTQY
TRBJ1-1	TRBV28	10	ASKRGGWEAF
TRBJ1-4	TRBV7-8	14	ASSPRTGGRNEKLF
TRBJ2-1	TRBV6-6	14	ASSYPNRPEGNEQF
TRBJ2-1	TRBV20-1	13	SARDKGVAYNEQF
TRBJ2-2	TRBV29-1	12	SVEETGDTGELF
TRBJ1-2	TRBV19	12	ASSPETAAYGYT
TRBJ2-7	TRBV6-2/TRBV6-3	11	ASTPSSDYEQY
TRBJ2-7	TRBV20-1	11	SARSGNSYEQY
TRBJ2-3	TRBV29-1	10	SVDRDQDTQY